The clone carrying this T cell receptor (beta chain) came up once. The antigen is undetermined. The use of a sample-barcoded 5' primer and a J-beta primer mix characterized a second PCR of about 7 to 12 cycles. The template-switch adaptor, which had 12 random nucleotides, put a tag on each cDNA molecule. TCRdb re-called the 5' RACE reads with MiXCR, one entry per CDR3 protein. The sample lists some 800,000 distinct CDR3 sequences; roughly 44% were seen once. This specimen comes from a study of blood T cells in healthy people across ages. V trimming: 1 base; J trimming: 0 bases; junction bases outside the gene matches: 5. The CDR3 is 16 amino acids. In germline, CDR1 is SGHDT, CDR2 YYEEEE. Findings of the study overall: Among long-lived donors, naive CD4+ cells were more numerous and diversity higher than in aged donors.

J is TRBJ2-5 and V is TRBV5-6, with 8 bases fitting TRBD2. Sequencing input: blood. This sequence was found in a man between 60 and 70 years old in good health. The CDR3 nucleotides read TGTGCCAGCAGCTTGCTGGTGGGACTAGACCAAGAGACCCAGTACTTC. Translating gives CASSLLVGLDQETQYF. Full variable domain (remainder filled in from reference TRBV5-6 and TRBJ2-5): DAGVTQSPTHLIKTRGQQVTLRCSPKSGHDTVSWYQQALGQGPQFIFQYYEEEERQRGNFPDRFSGHQFPNYSSELNVNALLLGDSALYLCASSLLVGLDQETQYFGPGTRLLVL.